Given below is one T cell receptor beta chain in context. The antigen is undetermined. The data were obtained in a study of blood T cells in healthy people across ages. A J-beta primer mix and a sample-barcoded 5' primer were used in a second PCR of roughly 6 to 11 cycles. MiXCR, applied by TCRdb to the 5' RACE reads, yields one record per CDR3 protein. Among over a million distinct CDR3 sequences listed, roughly 60% were seen once. V was clipped by 5 bases and J by 1 base; unmatched bases: 9. The CDR3 has 16 amino acids. CDR1 and CDR2 (germline): SEHNR, FQNEAQ (reference sequence). Study-wide results and limits: Among long-lived donors, naive CD4+ cells were more numerous and diversity higher than in aged donors.

V usage is TRBV7-9 and J usage is TRBJ2-7; TRBD1 agrees at 9 bases. Input material: blood. The TCR originated in a man aged 18-30 years in good health. Here the CDR3 reads CASSGEGQGVSYEQYF. The DNA of the CDR3 is TGTGCCAGCAGCGGAGAGGGACAGGGAGTTTCCTACGAGCAGTACTTC.